The clone carrying this TCR beta chain has a single count. The data are from a study of blood T cell repertoires in COVID-19. Study in general: The analysed material was cDNA or gDNA that came from T cells, B-cell-depleted T cells, or PBMCs.

Clones were sequenced by immunoSEQ multiplex PCR, and TCRdb holds only the in-frame ones, with some missing. The table includes 55,000 to 80,000 clones, roughly 77% detected once. Germline-derived CDR1 and CDR2 are SGHDT and YYEEEE. The junction had 7 bases not matched to a gene; V was cut back by 3 bases and J by 7 bases. The CDR3 is 14 amino acids. The sample was peripheral blood. The TCR originated in a human donor in a cohort sampled during active COVID-19. This chain connects TRBV5-6 to TRBJ2-7; 10 positions match TRBD2. CDR3 nucleotide sequence: TGTGCCAGCAGCTCGACGGGACTAGCGTGGGAGCAGTACTTC. Its translation: CASSSTGLAWEQYF.